Listed below are T cell receptor beta chains from one sample, sequenced in a study of T cell changes during pregnancy in multiple sclerosis. This table comes from immunoSEQ multiplex PCR, and its TCRdb copy is limited to in-frame clones, with some not included. The table shows 50,000 to 70,000 clones, with around nine tenths occurring only once. Specimen: peripheral blood, collected in the second trimester of pregnancy. These receptors all come from a female donor with multiple sclerosis, enrolled in a pregnancy study. The CDR3 runs from the conserved cysteine through the conserved F or W. A D gene is named only where the DNA matches it firmly. Not all rows give a size; the values are once, few, many and, for expanded clones, a class.

V gene: TRBV5-6; clone size: -; J gene: TRBJ2-7; D gene: TRBD1; CDR3 DNA: TGTGCCAGCAGCTTGGCGCGGACAGGGGGGGAGCAGTACTTC; CDR3 protein: CASSLARTGGEQYF
V gene: TRBV5-1; clone size: -; J gene: TRBJ2-2; D gene: TRBD2; CDR3 DNA: TGCGCCAGCAGCTTGTCGACTAGCGCAACGAACACCGGGGAGCTGTTTTTT; CDR3 protein: CASSLSTSATNTGELFF
V gene: TRBV2; clone size: -; J gene: TRBJ2-7; D gene: -; CDR3 DNA: TGTGCCAGCAGTGAACCCATGCTCCGTGAGTACGAGCAGTACTTC; CDR3 protein: CASSEPMLREYEQYF
V gene: TRBV2; clone size: -; J gene: TRBJ2-5; D gene: -; CDR3 DNA: TGTGCCAGCAGTGAAGGATTAGCGAGGGGGGGCCAAGAGACCCAGTACTTC; CDR3 protein: CASSEGLARGGQETQYF
V gene: TRBV5-1; clone size: -; J gene: TRBJ1-2; D gene: -; CDR3 DNA: TGCGCCAGCAGAGATCGACAGACTAACTATGGCTACACCTTC; CDR3 protein: CASRDRQTNYGYTF
V gene: TRBV11-2; clone size: -; J gene: TRBJ2-3; D gene: -; CDR3 DNA: TGTGCCAGCAGCTTGGCTTACGGCGGCTCATCAGATACGCAGTATTTT; CDR3 protein: CASSLAYGGSSDTQYF
V gene: TRBV16; clone size: -; J gene: TRBJ1-4; D gene: -; CDR3 DNA: TGTGCCAGCAGCCCCGTTCTTGCAACTAATGAAAAACTGTTTTTT; CDR3 protein: CASSPVLATNEKLFF
V gene: TRBV5-4; clone size: -; J gene: TRBJ1-4; D gene: -; CDR3 DNA: TGTGCCAGCAGCTTGGCCGGGGGACGGAAACTGTTTTTT; CDR3 protein: CASSLAGGRKLFF
V gene: TRBV30; clone size: -; J gene: TRBJ2-3; D gene: TRBD1; CDR3 DNA: TGTGCCTGGAGTACCACAGGGGGCGGTGGAGATACGCAGTATTTT; CDR3 protein: CAWSTTGGGGDTQYF
V gene: TRBV10-3; clone size: -; J gene: TRBJ2-3; D gene: TRBD2; CDR3 DNA: TGTGCCATCAGTGTGGGGGGGGGAGTTTCCGATACGCAGTATTTT; CDR3 protein: CAISVGGGVSDTQYF
V gene: TRBV18; clone size: -; J gene: TRBJ2-2; D gene: TRBD1; CDR3 DNA: TGTGCCAGCTCACCCCCGACAGGGGACACCGGGGAGCTGTTTTTT; CDR3 protein: CASSPPTGDTGELFF
V gene: TRBV7-8; clone size: -; J gene: TRBJ2-7; D gene: -; CDR3 DNA: TGTGCCAGCAGATCCTCAGGCCCCTACGAGCAGTACTTC; CDR3 protein: CASRSSGPYEQYF
V gene: TRBV5-5; clone size: -; J gene: TRBJ1-4; D gene: TRBD1; CDR3 DNA: TGTGCCAGCAGACTTGACAGGGGAGGGGAAAAACTGTTTTTT; CDR3 protein: CASRLDRGGEKLFF
V gene: TRBV6-1; clone size: -; J gene: TRBJ1-5; D gene: -; CDR3 DNA: TGTGCCAGCAGTGAAGTTGAGGGTCAGCCCCAGCATTTT; CDR3 protein: CASSEVEGQPQHF
V gene: TRBV4-1; clone size: once; J gene: TRBJ2-3; D gene: -; CDR3 DNA: TGCGCCAGCAGCCAAGAAGGGACTCGGGGGACAGATACGCAGTATTTT; CDR3 protein: CASSQEGTRGTDTQYF
V gene: TRBV2; clone size: -; J gene: TRBJ2-5; D gene: -; CDR3 DNA: TGTGCCAGCGCTAAACTTAAAGAGACCCAGTACTTC; CDR3 protein: CASAKLKETQYF
V gene: TRBV5-1; clone size: -; J gene: TRBJ2-2; D gene: TRBD2; CDR3 DNA: TGCGCCAGCAGCTTGAACCCTAGCGGAAACACCGGGGAGCTGTTTTTT; CDR3 protein: CASSLNPSGNTGELFF
V gene: TRBV10-3; clone size: -; J gene: TRBJ2-3; D gene: TRBD2; CDR3 DNA: TGTGCCATCAGTGAGGTCGGGAGGATGGGCACAGATACGCAGTATTTT; CDR3 protein: CAISEVGRMGTDTQYF
V gene: TRBV5-4; clone size: -; J gene: TRBJ1-1; D gene: -; CDR3 DNA: TGTGCCAGCAGCTTGTCCTTCCGGAACACTGAAGCTTTCTTT; CDR3 protein: CASSLSFRNTEAFF
V gene: TRBV27; clone size: once; J gene: TRBJ1-4; D gene: -; CDR3 DNA: TGTGCCAGCAGTTTATCGATAAGGACAGCTACTAATGAAAAACTGTTTTTT; CDR3 protein: CASSLSIRTATNEKLFF
V gene: TRBV30; clone size: -; J gene: TRBJ2-7; D gene: -; CDR3 DNA: TGTGCCTGGAGTGATTCAGGTCCCGAGCAGTACTTC; CDR3 protein: CAWSDSGPEQYF
V gene: TRBV10-3; clone size: -; J gene: TRBJ2-1; D gene: TRBD2; CDR3 DNA: TGTGCCACCTACCCTGGACTAGCGGGATTTGGGAATGAGCAGTTCTTC; CDR3 protein: CATYPGLAGFGNEQFF